The text below deals with one T cell receptor (beta chain). Its antigen is not known. This entry is derived from a study of cytomegalovirus exposure and HLA in healthy donors. Study-wide findings and caveats: In an earlier analysis, about 87% or about 30%: the productive usage of most TCR beta V segments. The authors confirmed in vitro that three CMV-associated chains were specific for CMV antigens. Whilst most TCR sequences proved rare, a subset of public TCRs occurred across many donors.

This CDR3 region has 14 residues. Germline CDR1 is MNHEY and CDR2 is SVGAGI. The V segment lost 7 bases and the J segment 0 bases; nucleotides outside the gene matches: 4. PCR involved 60 Vbeta and 13 Jbeta primers. Method: immunoSEQ multiplex PCR; TCRdb's copy keeps in-frame clones and lacks some. The sample contains 90,000 or so clones, approximately 80% of which appear only once. This chain connects TRBV6-5 to TRBJ2-7; 9 positions match TRBD2. Sequencing was carried out using PBMCs. The origin of this receptor is a man aged 25-45 years in good health and CMV-seropositive. The CDR3 sequence: CASKGLASSYEQYF. Here the CDR3 DNA reads TGTGCCAGCAAAGGACTAGCGAGCTCCTACGAGCAGTACTTC.